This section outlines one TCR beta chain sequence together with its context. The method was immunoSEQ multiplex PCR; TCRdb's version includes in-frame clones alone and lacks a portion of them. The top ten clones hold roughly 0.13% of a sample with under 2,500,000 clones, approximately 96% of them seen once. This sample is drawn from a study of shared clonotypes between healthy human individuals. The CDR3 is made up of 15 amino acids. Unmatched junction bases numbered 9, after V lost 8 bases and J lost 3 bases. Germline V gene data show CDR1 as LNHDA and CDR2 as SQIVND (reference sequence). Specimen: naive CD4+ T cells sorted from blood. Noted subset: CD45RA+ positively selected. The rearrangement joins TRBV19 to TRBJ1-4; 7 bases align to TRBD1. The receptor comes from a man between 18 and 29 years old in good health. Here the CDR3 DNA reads TGTGCCAGTTCTGAACAGGGGTCTGCTAATGAAAAACTGTTTTTT. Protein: CASSEQGSANEKLFF.